A single sample is the source of the 24 T cell receptor beta chains below, sequenced in a study of cytomegalovirus exposure and HLA in healthy donors. PCR involved 60 Vbeta and 13 Jbeta primers. This table comes from immunoSEQ multiplex PCR, and its TCRdb copy is limited to in-frame clones, with some not included. The sample lists about 190,000 clones, 70% to 85% occurring once. Sequencing was done on a sample of PBMCs. The source is a man between 40 and 49 years old in good health and CMV-seropositive.

This chain uses TRBV6-1 with TRBJ1-2, with D possibly being TRBD1 (5 bases). This CDR3 region has 14 residues. V was pared by 7 bases and J by 2 bases, with 14 bases between. Germline values: CDR1 MNHNS, CDR2 SASEGT. The CDR3 coding sequence is TGTGCCAGCACCACAATTGGGGCCAACTATGGCTACACCTTC. Its protein product is CASTTIGANYGYTF.

V usage is TRBV6-5 and J usage is TRBJ2-7, with 9 bases aligning to TRBD2. The V and J ends lost 6 bases and 5 bases, in that order; junction bases with no gene match: 5. The CDR3 extends over 13 amino acids. The germline CDR1 and CDR2 sequences are MNHEY and SVGAGI. The CDR3 spells CASRTGTSHEQYF. The CDR3 region has the DNA TGTGCCAGCAGGACAGGGACTAGCCACGAGCAGTACTTC.

This chain uses TRBV5-4 with TRBJ2-1; 11 nucleotides line up with TRBD2. CDR1 is SGHNT and CDR2 is YYREEE in the germline V gene (reference sequence). With 2 bases clipped from V and 0 bases from J, the junction kept 10 bases outside the gene matches. The CDR3 is 19 residues long. CDR3 sequence reads: CASSFGLAGGLSSYNEQFF. In DNA form, the CDR3 reads TGTGCCAGCAGCTTTGGGCTAGCGGGGGGCTTAAGCTCCTACAATGAGCAGTTCTTC.

The table lists this clone with a few counts. The chain couples TRBV13 to TRBJ1-1, with D uncertain. The CDR3 sequence is 13 residues long. The germline V gene has CDR1 PRHDT and CDR2 FYEKMQ (reference sequence). Trimming pared 6 bases from V and 5 bases from J, leaving 13 bases between. CDR3 DNA: TGTGCCAGCAGTGTAAGTAGGGAGACTGAAGCTTTCTTT. It codes for CASSVSRETEAFF.

The chain combines TRBV10-3 with TRBJ2-5; 10 positions agree with TRBD2. The length of the CDR3 is 13 residues. CDR1 and CDR2 from the germline V gene are ENHRY and SYGVKD. With 7 bases clipped from V and 4 bases from J, the junction kept 3 bases outside the gene matches. The DNA for the CDR3 is TGTGCCATCAAAGCGGGGGGGGGAGAGACCCAGTACTTC. This sequence encodes CAIKAGGGETQYF.

In its sample, this clone was seen a few times. The chain employs TRBV6-1 and TRBJ2-3, with 14 positions matching TRBD2. V gave up 2 bases and J gave up 2 bases; unmatched junction bases: 9. The CDR3 covers 19 residues. Germline lookup yields CDR1 MNHNS and CDR2 SASEGT. This chain's CDR3 is CASSERGLAGAQFTDTQYF. CDR3 coding DNA: TGTGCCAGCAGTGAAAGGGGACTAGCGGGAGCCCAATTCACAGATACGCAGTATTTT.

The chain carries TRBV10-3 and TRBJ1-1; possible D gene TRBD1, 6 bases. Germline values: CDR1 ENHRY, CDR2 SYGVKD. V lost 2 bases, J lost 1 base, and 14 bases lay in between. The CDR3 is 16 amino acids. The CDR3 spells CAISEPSGGQNTEAFF. The CDR3 DNA is TGTGCCATCAGTGAGCCCTCGGGGGGACAGAACACTGAAGCTTTCTTT.

The chain carries TRBV7-9 and TRBJ2-1; 10 bases line up with TRBD2. The CDR3 is 15 amino acids. The V gene's germline CDR1 is SEHNR and CDR2 FQNEAQ (reference sequence). J was trimmed by 10 bases and V by 3 bases; bases with no gene match: 9. The CDR3 DNA follows: TGTGCCAGCAGCTTTCTTTCTAGCGGGAGTGGCGAGCAGTTCTTC. Its translation: CASSFLSSGSGEQFF.

The V call is TRBV29-1, the J call TRBJ2-2; D possibly corresponds to TRBD1 (6 bases). The length of the CDR3 is 11 residues. Germline lookup yields CDR1 SQVTM and CDR2 ANQGSEA. V lost 7 bases and J 5 bases, leaving 8 bases between the germline ends. CDR3 in DNA: TGCAGCGCCGGACAGACCGGGGAGCTGTTTTTT. This encodes CSAGQTGELFF.

V usage is TRBV28 and J usage is TRBJ1-2, with D possibly being TRBD1 (6 bases). The CDR3 loop spans 15 amino acids. Germline values: CDR1 MDHEN, CDR2 SYDVKM. V shed 6 bases and J shed 6 bases, with 20 bases lying between them. CDR3 residues: CASRERVDSRNGYTF. In DNA form, the CDR3 reads TGTGCCAGCAGGGAAAGGGTGGACAGCAGGAATGGCTACACCTTC.

V usage is TRBV7-9 and J usage is TRBJ2-5; TRBD1 matches 11 bases. V was clipped by 4 bases and J by 4 bases; unmatched bases: 5. Germline lookup yields CDR1 SEHNR and CDR2 FQNEAQ (reference sequence). This CDR3 comprises 15 residues. CDR3 protein: CASSYGTGGGETQYF. The CDR3 DNA reads as TGTGCCAGCAGCTATGGGACAGGGGGAGGAGAGACCCAGTACTTC. Complete variable domain (other parts from reference TRBV7-9 and TRBJ2-5): DTGVSQNPRHKITKRGQNVTFRCDPISEHNRLYWYRQTLGQGPEFLTYFQNEAQLEKSRLLSDRFSAERPKGSFSTLEIQRTEQGDSAMYLCASSYGTGGGETQYFGPGTRLLVL.

V gene TRBV2 combines with J gene TRBJ2-2; TRBD2 matches 15 bases. CDR1 and CDR2 (germline): SNHLY, FYNNEI. CDR3 size: 16 residues. V shed 6 bases and J 7 bases; nucleotides not matched to a gene: 6. The CDR3 reads CASSWTSGRAVGELFF. DNA for the CDR3: TGTGCCAGCAGCTGGACTAGCGGGAGGGCTGTCGGGGAGCTGTTTTTT.

This clone was recorded only once. The V and J genes are TRBV14 and TRBJ2-5, with TRBD2 matching over 7 bases. Germline V gene data show CDR1 as SGHDN and CDR2 as FVKESK. The CDR3 is 16 residues long. Trimming removed 0 bases from V and 1 base from J; junction bases left unmatched: 5. The DNA for the CDR3 is TGTGCCAGCAGCCAAGATCGGGGAGGGATCCAAGAGACCCAGTACTTC. Protein: CASSQDRGGIQETQYF.

The gene calls are TRBV19 and TRBJ2-1; 7 positions agree with TRBD1. Germline V lookup: CDR1 LNHDA, CDR2 SQIVND (reference sequence). The CDR3 sequence is 16 residues long. J lost 0 bases, V lost 7 bases, and 9 bases had no gene match. Written as DNA, the CDR3 is TGTGCCAGTAAACCGACAGGGACCCGCTCCTACAATGAGCAGTTCTTC. It codes for CASKPTGTRSYNEQFF.

The rearrangement uses TRBV5-8 and TRBJ2-6, with 7 positions matching TRBD1. CDR3 size: 16 residues. The germline V gene encodes CDR1 SGHTS and CDR2 YDEGEE. With V trimmed by 4 bases and J by 0 bases, 4 bases remained unmatched. The CDR3 coding sequence is TGTGCCAGCAGCCCGGGACAGTTCTCTGGGGCCAACGTCCTGACTTTC. Translating gives CASSPGQFSGANVLTF.

The V call is TRBV27, the J call TRBJ1-2, with TRBD1 as a possible D gene (5 bases). Trimming pared 6 bases from V and 4 bases from J, leaving 15 bases between. CDR3 length: 14 amino acids. Germline V lookup: CDR1 MNHEY, CDR2 SMNVEV (reference sequence). The CDR3 nucleotides are TGTGCCAGCAGGTTGGGCCTGGGGGGCTATGGCTACACCTTC. Amino acid sequence: CASRLGLGGYGYTF.

A single count supports this clone. CDR3 residues: CASSIDLGVGGVGEQFF. CDR3 in DNA: TGTGCCAGTAGTATAGACCTCGGGGTGGGAGGGGTGGGTGAGCAGTTCTTC. This chain uses TRBV19 with TRBJ2-1, with TRBD2 matching over 7 bases. Looked up from germline, CDR1 is LNHDA and CDR2 is SQIVND (reference sequence). CDR3 length: 17 residues. Trimming at V came to 0 bases and at J to 9 bases, leaving 14 bases not matched to a gene.

The genes are TRBV7-9 and TRBJ2-3; 7 nucleotides line up with TRBD2. This CDR3 region has 15 residues. Germline V gene lookup returns CDR1 SEHNR and CDR2 FQNEAQ (reference sequence). The trim removed 1 base at V and 2 bases at J, leaving 3 bases unmatched. CDR3 amino acids: CASSLGLADTDTQYF. The CDR3 bases are TGTGCCAGCAGCTTAGGACTAGCAGACACAGATACGCAGTATTTT.

V usage is TRBV15 and J usage is TRBJ2-7, with D unresolved. The germline V gene encodes CDR1 LNHNV and CDR2 YYDKDF (reference sequence). There are 14 residues in the CDR3. Trimming removed 0 bases from V and 6 bases from J, with 12 bases in between. CDR3 in amino acids: CATSRDTGRSEQYF. CDR3 nucleotides: TGTGCCACCAGCAGAGATACCGGAAGGAGCGAGCAGTACTTC. Using reference TRBV15 and TRBJ2-7 for the parts outside the CDR3, the full variable domain is DAMVIQNPRYQVTQFGKPVTLSCSQTLNHNVMYWYQQKSSQAPKLLFHYYDKDFNNEADTPDNFQSRRPNTSFCFLDIRSPGLGDTAMYLCATSRDTGRSEQYFGPGTRLTVT.

This clone has only one observation. The chain carries TRBV19 and TRBJ1-5; D not resolved. Germline V gene sequence: CDR1 LNHDA, CDR2 SQIVND (reference sequence). The CDR3 spans 14 residues. V was cut by 5 bases and J by 6 bases, with 14 bases left in between. The DNA of the CDR3 is TGTGCCAGTAGTGATACATTTAGGAGTCAGCCCCAGCATTTT. Translated, it gives CASSDTFRSQPQHF.

This clone has a handful of counts. The chain combines TRBV7-2 with TRBJ2-7; TRBD2 aligns across 7 bases. This CDR3 contains 15 residues. Germline V gene sequence: CDR1 SGHTA, CDR2 FQGNSA. Trimming cost V 5 bases and J 0 bases; bases outside gene matches: 7. The CDR3 protein is CASSAGAGFSYEQYF. In DNA form, the CDR3 reads TGTGCCAGCAGCGCGGGAGCGGGCTTCTCCTACGAGCAGTACTTC.

The chain carries TRBV6-6 and TRBJ2-1; 8 bases are a match to TRBD1. Germline V gene data show CDR1 as MNHNY and CDR2 as SVGAGI (reference sequence). This CDR3 region has 13 residues. V lost 0 bases to trimming and J lost 15 bases; unmatched junction nucleotides: 7. CDR3 residues: CASSYSGQGRSFF. In nucleotides, the CDR3 is TGTGCCAGCAGTTACTCTGGACAGGGCAGGTCGTTCTTC.

The V call is TRBV28, the J call TRBJ2-7; D gene uncertain. The CDR3 loop spans 11 amino acids. In germline, CDR1 is MDHEN, CDR2 SYDVKM. Trimming cost V 5 bases and J 7 bases, with 9 bases left between them. CDR3 protein: CASSPRREQYF. CDR3 DNA: TGTGCCAGCAGTCCGCGCCGAGAGCAGTACTTC.

This chain joins TRBV7-6 and TRBJ2-2; 10 nucleotides match TRBD2. With V trimmed by 1 base and J by 7 bases, 12 bases remained unmatched. Germline V lookup: CDR1 SGHVS, CDR2 FNYEAQ. The CDR3 loop spans 18 amino acids. The CDR3 DNA follows: TGTGCCAGCAGCTTAGTGGTTCGCCCAGCGGGAGGGGTCGGGGAGCTGTTTTTT. Translated: CASSLVVRPAGGVGELFF.